This T cell receptor beta chain was observed in a study of T cell changes during pregnancy in multiple sclerosis. The repertoire was sequenced with immunoSEQ multiplex PCR; TCRdb's copy has only in-frame clones and lacks some. The data show about 94,000 clones, with roughly 93% seen just once and more than 0.8% held by the top ten. The CDR3 has 16 amino acids. After removal of 4 bases from V and 4 bases from J, the junction contained 11 bases not matched to a gene. The germline CDR1 and CDR2 sequences are SGDLS and YYNGEE. Here the sequenced sample was peripheral blood, taken in the third trimester of pregnancy. The chain carries TRBV9 and TRBJ2-3; 8 bases are a match to TRBD2. The origin of this receptor is a female donor with multiple sclerosis, enrolled in a pregnancy study. The CDR3 region is CASSPQAGGFPDTQYF. DNA of the CDR3: TGTGCCAGCAGCCCTCAGGCGGGAGGCTTCCCAGATACGCAGTATTTT.